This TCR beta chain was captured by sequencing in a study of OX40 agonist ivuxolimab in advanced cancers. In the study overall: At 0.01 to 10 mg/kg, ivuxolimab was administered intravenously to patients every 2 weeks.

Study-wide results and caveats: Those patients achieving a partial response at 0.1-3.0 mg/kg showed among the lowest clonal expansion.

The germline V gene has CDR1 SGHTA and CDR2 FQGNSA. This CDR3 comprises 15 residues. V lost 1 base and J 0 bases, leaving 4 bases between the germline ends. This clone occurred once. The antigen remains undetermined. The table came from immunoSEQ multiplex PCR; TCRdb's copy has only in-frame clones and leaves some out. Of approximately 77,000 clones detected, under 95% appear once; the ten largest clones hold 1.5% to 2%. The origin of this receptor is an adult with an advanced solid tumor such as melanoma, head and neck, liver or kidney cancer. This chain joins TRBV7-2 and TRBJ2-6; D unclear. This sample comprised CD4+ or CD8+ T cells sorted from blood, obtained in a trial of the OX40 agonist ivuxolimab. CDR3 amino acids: CASSLGASGANVLTF. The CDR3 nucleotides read TGTGCCAGCAGCTTAGGGGCCTCTGGGGCCAACGTCCTGACTTTC.